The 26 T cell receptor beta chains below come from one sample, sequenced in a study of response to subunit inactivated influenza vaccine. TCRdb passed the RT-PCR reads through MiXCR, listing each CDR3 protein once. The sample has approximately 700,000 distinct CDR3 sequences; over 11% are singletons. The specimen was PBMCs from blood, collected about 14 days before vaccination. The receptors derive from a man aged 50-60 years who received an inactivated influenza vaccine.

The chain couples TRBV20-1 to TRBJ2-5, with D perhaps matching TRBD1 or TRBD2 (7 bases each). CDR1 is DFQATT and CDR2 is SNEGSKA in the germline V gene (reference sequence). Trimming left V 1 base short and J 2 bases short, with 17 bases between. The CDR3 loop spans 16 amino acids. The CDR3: CSARVGRGRLQETQYF. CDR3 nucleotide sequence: TGCAGTGCTAGAGTTGGGAGGGGGCGGTTGCAAGAGACCCAGTACTTC.

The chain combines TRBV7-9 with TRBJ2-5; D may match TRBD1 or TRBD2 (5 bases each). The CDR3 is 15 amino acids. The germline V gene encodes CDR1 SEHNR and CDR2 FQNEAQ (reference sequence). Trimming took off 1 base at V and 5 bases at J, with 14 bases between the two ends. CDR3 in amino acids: CASSLGLTGVETQYF. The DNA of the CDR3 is TGTGCCAGCAGCTTAGGACTAACAGGAGTGGAGACCCAGTACTTC.

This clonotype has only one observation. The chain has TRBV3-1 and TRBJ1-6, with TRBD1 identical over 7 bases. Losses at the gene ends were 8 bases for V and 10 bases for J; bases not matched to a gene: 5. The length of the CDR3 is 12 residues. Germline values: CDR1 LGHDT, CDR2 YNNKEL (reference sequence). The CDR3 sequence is CASRRGQSPLHF. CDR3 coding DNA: TGTGCCAGCCGGAGGGGGCAGTCACCCCTCCACTTT.

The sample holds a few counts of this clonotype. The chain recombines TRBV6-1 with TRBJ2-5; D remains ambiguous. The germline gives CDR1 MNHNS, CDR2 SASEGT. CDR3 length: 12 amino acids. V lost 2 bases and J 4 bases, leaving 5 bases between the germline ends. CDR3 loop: CASSEQRETQYF. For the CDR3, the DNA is TGTGCCAGCAGTGAACAAAGAGAGACCCAGTACTTC.

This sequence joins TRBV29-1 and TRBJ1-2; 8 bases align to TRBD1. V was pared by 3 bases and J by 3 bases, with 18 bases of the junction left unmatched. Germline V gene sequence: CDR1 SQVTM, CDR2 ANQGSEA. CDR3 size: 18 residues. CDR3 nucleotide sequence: TGCAGCGTTGACGCCCTGGGGACAGGAATTCGGTCGGACTATGGCTACACCTTC. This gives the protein CSVDALGTGIRSDYGYTF.

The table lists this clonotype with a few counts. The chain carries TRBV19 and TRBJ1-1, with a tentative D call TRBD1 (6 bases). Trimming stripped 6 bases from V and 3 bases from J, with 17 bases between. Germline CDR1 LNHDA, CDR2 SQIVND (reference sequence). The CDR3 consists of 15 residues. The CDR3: CASRLRGARDTEAFF. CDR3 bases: TGTGCCAGTAGACTCCGGGGGGCGCGGGACACTGAAGCTTTCTTT.

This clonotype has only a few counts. CDR3 nucleotides: TGTGCCAGCAGTCGACAGGAAACGAACACTGAAGCTTTCTTT. It encodes CASSRQETNTEAFF. J is TRBJ1-1 and V is TRBV2; weak D call: TRBD1 (6 bases). The CDR3 extends over 14 amino acids. From germline, CDR1 is SNHLY and CDR2 FYNNEI. V dropped 5 bases and J dropped 1 base, with 11 bases sitting between them.

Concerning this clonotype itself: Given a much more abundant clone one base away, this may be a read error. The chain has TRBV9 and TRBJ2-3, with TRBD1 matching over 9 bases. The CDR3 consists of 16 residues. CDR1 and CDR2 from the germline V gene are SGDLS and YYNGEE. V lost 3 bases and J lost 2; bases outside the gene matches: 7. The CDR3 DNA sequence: TGTGCCAGCAGCGCTTTACAGGGGGCCCTCACAGATACGCAGTATTTT. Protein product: CASSALQGALTDTQYF. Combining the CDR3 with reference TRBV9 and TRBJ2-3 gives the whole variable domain DSGVTQTPKHLITATGQRVTLRCSPRSGDLSVYWYQQSLDQGLQFLIQYYNGEERAKGNILERFSAQQFPDLHSELNLSSLELGDSALYFCASSALQGALTDTQYFGPGTRLTVL.

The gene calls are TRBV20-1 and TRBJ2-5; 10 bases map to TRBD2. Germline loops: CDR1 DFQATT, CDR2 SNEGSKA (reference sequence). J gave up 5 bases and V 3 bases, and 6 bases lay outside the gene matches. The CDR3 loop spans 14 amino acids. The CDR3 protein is CSASASGRGETQYF. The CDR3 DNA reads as TGCAGTGCTAGTGCTAGCGGGAGAGGGGAGACCCAGTACTTC.

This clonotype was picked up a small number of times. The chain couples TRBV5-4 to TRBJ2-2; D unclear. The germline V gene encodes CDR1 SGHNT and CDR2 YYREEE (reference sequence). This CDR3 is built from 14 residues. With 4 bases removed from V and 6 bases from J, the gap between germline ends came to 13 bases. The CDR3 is CASSHHQSPGELFF. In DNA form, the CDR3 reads TGTGCCAGCAGCCACCACCAGTCGCCCGGGGAGCTGTTTTTT.

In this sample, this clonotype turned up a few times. CDR3 loop: CASSLSLAGVEETQYF. The CDR3, as DNA: TGTGCCAGCAGTTTATCGCTAGCGGGAGTCGAAGAGACCCAGTACTTC. The rearrangement joins TRBV28 to TRBJ2-5; 10 bases are a match to TRBD2. In germline, CDR1 is MDHEN, CDR2 SYDVKM. The CDR3 sequence is 16 residues long. The V and J ends lost 1 base and 3 bases, in that order; junction bases with no gene match: 5. The full variable domain, with the rest looked up from reference TRBV28 and TRBJ2-5, is DVKVTQSSRYLVKRTGEKVFLECVQDMDHENMFWYRQDPGLGLRLIYFSYDVKMKEKGDIPEGYSVSREKKERFSLILESASTNQTSMYLCASSLSLAGVEETQYFGPGTRLLVL.

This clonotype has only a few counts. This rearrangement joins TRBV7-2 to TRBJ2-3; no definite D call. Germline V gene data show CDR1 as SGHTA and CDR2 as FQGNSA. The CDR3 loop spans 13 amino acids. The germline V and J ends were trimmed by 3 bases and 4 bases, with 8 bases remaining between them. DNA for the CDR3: TGTGCCAGCAGCTTCTATGGCTCAGATACGCAGTATTTT. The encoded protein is CASSFYGSDTQYF. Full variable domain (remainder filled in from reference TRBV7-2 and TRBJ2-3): GAGVSQSPSNKVTEKGKDVELRCDPISGHTALYWYRQSLGQGLEFLIYFQGNSAPDKSGLPSDRFSAERTGGSVSTLTIQRTQQEDSAVYLCASSFYGSDTQYFGPGTRLTVL.

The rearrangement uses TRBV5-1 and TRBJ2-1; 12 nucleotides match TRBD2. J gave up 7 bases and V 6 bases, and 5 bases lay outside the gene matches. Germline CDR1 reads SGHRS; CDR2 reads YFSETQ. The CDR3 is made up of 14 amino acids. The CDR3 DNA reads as TGCGCCAGCACGACTAGCGGGAGTCAAAATGAGCAGTTCTTC. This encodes CASTTSGSQNEQFF.

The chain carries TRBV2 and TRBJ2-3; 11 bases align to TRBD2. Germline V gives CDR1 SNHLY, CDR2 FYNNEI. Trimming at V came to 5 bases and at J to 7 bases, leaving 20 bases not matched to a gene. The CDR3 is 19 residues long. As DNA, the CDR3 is TGTGCCAGCAGTCATAGCGGGGGGGCTCGGGCAACCAGGGGGAATACGCAGTATTTT. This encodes CASSHSGGARATRGNTQYF.

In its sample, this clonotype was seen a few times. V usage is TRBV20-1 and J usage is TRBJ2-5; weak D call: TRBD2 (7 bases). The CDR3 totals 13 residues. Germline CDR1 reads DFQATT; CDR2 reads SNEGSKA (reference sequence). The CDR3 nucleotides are TGCAGCGCATCCTCAGGGGAGGGAGAGACCCAGTACTTC. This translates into CSASSGEGETQYF.

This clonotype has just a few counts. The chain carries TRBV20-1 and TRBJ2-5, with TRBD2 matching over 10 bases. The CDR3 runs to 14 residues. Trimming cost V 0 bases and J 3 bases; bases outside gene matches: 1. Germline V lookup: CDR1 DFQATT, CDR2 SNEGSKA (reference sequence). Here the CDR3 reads CSARDLAGEETQYF. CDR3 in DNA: TGCAGTGCTAGAGACCTAGCGGGAGAAGAGACCCAGTACTTC.

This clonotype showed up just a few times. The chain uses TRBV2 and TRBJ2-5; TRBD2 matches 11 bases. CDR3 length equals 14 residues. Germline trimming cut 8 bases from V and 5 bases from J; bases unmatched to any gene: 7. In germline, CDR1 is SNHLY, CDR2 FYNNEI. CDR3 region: CASARPSGRETQYF. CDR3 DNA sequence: TGTGCCAGCGCCAGACCTAGCGGGAGGGAGACCCAGTACTTC. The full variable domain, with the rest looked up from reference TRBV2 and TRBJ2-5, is EPEVTQTPSHQVTQMGQEVILRCVPISNHLYFYWYRQILGQKVEFLVSFYNNEISEKSEIFDDQFSVERPDGSNFTLKIRSTKLEDSAMYFCASARPSGRETQYFGPGTRLLVL.

The CDR3 here is CASSRGLAGGTNTGELFF. As DNA, the CDR3 is TGTGCCAGCAGCCGCGGACTAGCGGGGGGAACGAACACCGGGGAGCTGTTTTTT. The chain couples TRBV4-2 to TRBJ2-2; 14 bases align to TRBD2. The length of the CDR3 is 18 residues. Germline trimming cut 4 bases from V and 0 bases from J; bases unmatched to any gene: 4. The germline V gene has CDR1 LGHNA and CDR2 YNFKEQ.

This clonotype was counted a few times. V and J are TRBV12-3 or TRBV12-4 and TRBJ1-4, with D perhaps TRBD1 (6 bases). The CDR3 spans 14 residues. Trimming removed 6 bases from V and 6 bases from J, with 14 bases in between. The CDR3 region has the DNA TGTGCCAGCAGAGGGCAGGGGTTCTATGAAAAACTGTTTTTT. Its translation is CASRGQGFYEKLFF.

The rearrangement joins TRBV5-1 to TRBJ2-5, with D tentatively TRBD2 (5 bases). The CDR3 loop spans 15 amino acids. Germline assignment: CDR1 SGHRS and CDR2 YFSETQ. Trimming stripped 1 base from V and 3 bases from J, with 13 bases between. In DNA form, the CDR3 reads TGCGCCAGCAGCTTGTTCCAGGCGGGCGAAGAGACCCAGTACTTC. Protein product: CASSLFQAGEETQYF.

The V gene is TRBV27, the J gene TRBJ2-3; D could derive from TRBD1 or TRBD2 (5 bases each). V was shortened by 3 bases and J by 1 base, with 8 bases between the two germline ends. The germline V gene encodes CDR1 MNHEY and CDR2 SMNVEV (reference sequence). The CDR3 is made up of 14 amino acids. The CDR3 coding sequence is TGTGCCAGCAGTTTTCTGGGGGGCACAGATACGCAGTATTTT. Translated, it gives CASSFLGGTDTQYF.

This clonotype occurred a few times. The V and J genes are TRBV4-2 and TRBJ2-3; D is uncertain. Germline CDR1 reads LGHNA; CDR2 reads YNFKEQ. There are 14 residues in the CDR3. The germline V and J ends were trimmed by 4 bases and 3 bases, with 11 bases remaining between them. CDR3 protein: CASSRPQRTDTQYF. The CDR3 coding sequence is TGTGCCAGCAGCCGCCCACAGAGGACAGATACGCAGTATTTT.

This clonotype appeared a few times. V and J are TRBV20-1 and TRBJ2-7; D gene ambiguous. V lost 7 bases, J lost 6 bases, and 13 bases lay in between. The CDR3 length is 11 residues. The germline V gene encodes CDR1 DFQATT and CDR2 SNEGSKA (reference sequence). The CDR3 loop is CSVTPGSEQYF. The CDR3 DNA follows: TGCAGTGTTACCCCAGGTTCCGAGCAGTACTTC.

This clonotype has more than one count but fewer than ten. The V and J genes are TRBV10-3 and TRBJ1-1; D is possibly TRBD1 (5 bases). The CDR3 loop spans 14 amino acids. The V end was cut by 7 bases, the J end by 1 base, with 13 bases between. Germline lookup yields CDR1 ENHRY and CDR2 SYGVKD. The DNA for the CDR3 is TGTGCCATCACCTCGGGCAGGGAGAACACTGAAGCTTTCTTT. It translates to CAITSGRENTEAFF.

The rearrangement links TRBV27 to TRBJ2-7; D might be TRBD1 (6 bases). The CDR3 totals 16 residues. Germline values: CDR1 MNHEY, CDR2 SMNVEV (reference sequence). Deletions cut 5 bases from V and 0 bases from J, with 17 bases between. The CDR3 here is CASSPQRGFPSYEQYF. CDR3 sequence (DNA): TGTGCCAGCAGTCCGCAGAGGGGGTTCCCCTCCTACGAGCAGTACTTC.

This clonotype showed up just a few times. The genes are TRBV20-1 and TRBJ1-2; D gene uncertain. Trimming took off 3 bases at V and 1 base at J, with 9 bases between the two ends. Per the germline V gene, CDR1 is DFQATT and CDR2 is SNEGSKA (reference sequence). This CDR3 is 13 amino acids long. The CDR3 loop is CSASSRNNYGYTF. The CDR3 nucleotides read TGCAGTGCTAGCAGCCGAAATAACTATGGCTACACCTTC.